The clone carrying this T cell receptor beta chain was counted between two and nine times. As yet, its antigen is unknown. The germline V gene encodes CDR1 SEHNR and CDR2 FQNEAQ (reference sequence). CDR3 length: 15 amino acids. V gave up 1 base and J gave up 6 bases; unmatched junction bases: 8. These data belong to a study of blood T cells in healthy people across ages. General observations from the study: No conclusive comparison of naive versus antigen-experienced cells was possible with unsorted PBMCs. With naive T cell percentage, TCR beta diversity showed a strong correlation.

A J-beta primer mix and a sample-barcoded 5' primer were used in a second PCR of about 7 to 12 cycles. MiXCR, run by TCRdb on the 5' RACE reads, gives a single entry per CDR3 protein. Of around 1.5 million distinct CDR3 sequences in the sample, roughly 32% were seen once. This TCR was recovered from a woman younger than 45 in good health. Sequencing was done on a sample of blood. The chain links TRBV7-9 to TRBJ2-7, with 8 bases lining up with TRBD1. CDR3 in amino acids: CASSLVGDRSVEQYF. CDR3 sequence (DNA): TGTGCCAGCAGCTTAGTTGGGGACAGGTCCGTCGAGCAGTACTTC.